The table lists the clone carrying this T cell receptor beta chain with a few counts. The sample is drawn from a study of T cell changes during pregnancy in multiple sclerosis. Assay: immunoSEQ multiplex PCR; the TCRdb copy retains only in-frame clones and omits some. Of 30,000 to 45,000 clones detected, roughly 91% appear once; the ten largest clones hold about 0.58%. V was shortened by 5 bases and J by 1 base, with 8 bases between the two germline ends. CDR3 size: 14 residues. Per germline, CDR1 SSHAT and CDR2 FNYEAQ (reference sequence). The sample was CD4+ T cells from peripheral blood mononuclear cells, taken in the first trimester of pregnancy. The sequence was obtained from a female donor with multiple sclerosis, enrolled in a pregnancy study. This chain joins TRBV7-7 and TRBJ2-2, with D possibly TRBD1 on 5 matching bases. CDR3 bases: TGTGCCAGCAGCCGGACAATGAACACCGGGGAGCTGTTTTTT. It encodes CASSRTMNTGELFF.